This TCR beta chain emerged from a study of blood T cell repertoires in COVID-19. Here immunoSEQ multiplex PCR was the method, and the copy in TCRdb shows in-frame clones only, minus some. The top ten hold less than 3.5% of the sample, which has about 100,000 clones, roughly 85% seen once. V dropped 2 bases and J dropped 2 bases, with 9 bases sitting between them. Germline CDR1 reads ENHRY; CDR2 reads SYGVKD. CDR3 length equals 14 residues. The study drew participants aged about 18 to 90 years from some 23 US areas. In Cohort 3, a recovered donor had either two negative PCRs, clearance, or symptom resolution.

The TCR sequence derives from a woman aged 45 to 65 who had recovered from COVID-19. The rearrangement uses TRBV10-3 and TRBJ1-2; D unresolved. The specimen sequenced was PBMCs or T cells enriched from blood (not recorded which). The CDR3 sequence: CAISEAQRNYGYTF. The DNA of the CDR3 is TGTGCCATCAGTGAGGCCCAGAGGAACTATGGCTACACCTTC.